This entry is about one T cell receptor (beta chain). This sample was included in a study of blood T cell repertoires in COVID-19. V shed 10 bases, J shed 5 bases, and the junction held 16 bases outside the gene matches. The germline V gene has CDR1 MNHEY and CDR2 SVGAGI. The CDR3 is made up of 15 amino acids. Per the original methods: Amplification from reference gene primers served as the basis for estimated nucleated cell counts. TCRdb's copy holds only in-frame clones and misses some; the assay was immunoSEQ multiplex PCR. V and J calls and clone size are those listed in that table; D and trimming were worked out from the DNA. The sample records some 270,000 clones, roughly 86% being singletons.

The chain combines TRBV6-5 with TRBJ1-1; 7 nucleotides match TRBD1. The sequencing input was PBMCs or T cells enriched from blood (not recorded which). The sequence derives from a woman in her sixties who had recovered from COVID-19. The DNA of the CDR3 is TGTGCCACCAAAGTCGGGAGTCAGGGGGGTACTGAAGCTTTCTTT. This codes for CATKVGSQGGTEAFF.